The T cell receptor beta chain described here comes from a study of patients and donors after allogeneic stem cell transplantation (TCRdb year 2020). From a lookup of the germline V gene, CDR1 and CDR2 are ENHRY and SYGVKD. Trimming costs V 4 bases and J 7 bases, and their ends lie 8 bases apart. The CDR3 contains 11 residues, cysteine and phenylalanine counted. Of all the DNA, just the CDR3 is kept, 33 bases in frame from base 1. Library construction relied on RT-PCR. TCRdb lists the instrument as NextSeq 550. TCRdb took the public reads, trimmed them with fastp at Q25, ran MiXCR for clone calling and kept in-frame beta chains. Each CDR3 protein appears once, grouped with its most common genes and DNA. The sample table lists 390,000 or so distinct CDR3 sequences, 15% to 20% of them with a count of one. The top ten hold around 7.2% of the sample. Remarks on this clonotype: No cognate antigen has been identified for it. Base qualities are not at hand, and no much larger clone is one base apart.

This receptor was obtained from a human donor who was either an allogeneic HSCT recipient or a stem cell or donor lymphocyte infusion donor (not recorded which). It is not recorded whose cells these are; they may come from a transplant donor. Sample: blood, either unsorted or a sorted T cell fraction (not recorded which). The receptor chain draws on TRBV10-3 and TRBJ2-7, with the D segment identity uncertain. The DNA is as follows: TGTGCCATCAGTGGGGCAAATGAGCAGTACTTC. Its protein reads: CAISGANEQYF.